Below are 14 T cell receptor beta chains sequenced from a single sample in a study of T cell clonality in common variable immunodeficiency. Sequencing was performed with immunoSEQ multiplex PCR; in TCRdb, only in-frame clones are kept and a portion is missing. This sample carries some 43,000 clones and no singletons, and around 2.1% goes to the top ten. The specimen was peripheral blood mononuclear cells. The receptors here all came from a person aged 18-70 years in good health.

In its sample, this clone was seen many times. The read stops 3 residues short of the end of the CDR3; the missing end is completed from the germline J gene. The rearrangement joins TRBV30 to TRBJ1-1; possible D gene TRBD1, 5 bases. Trimming took off 2 bases at V and 5 bases at J, with 15 bases between the two ends. Germline CDR1 reads GTSNPN; CDR2 reads SVGIG (reference sequence). CDR3 size: 14 residues. The CDR3 DNA, read in part, is TGTGCCTGGAGTAAATCAGGGCCAGGGACTGAA. Translated: CAWSKSGPGTE. The CDR3, in full, reads CAWSKSGPGTEAFF. Full variable domain (missing parts from reference TRBV30 and TRBJ1-1): SQTIHQWPATLVQPVGSPLSLECTVEGTSNPNLYWYRQAAGRGLQLLFYSVGIGQISSEVPQNLSASRPQDRQFILSSKKLLLSDSGFYLCAWSKSGPGTEAFFGQGTRLTVV.

This clone was counted at least ten times. Read data end 3 residues before the CDR3 end; the end is taken from the germline J gene. This rearrangement joins TRBV2 to TRBJ2-1, with no clear D. CDR1 and CDR2 from the germline V gene are SNHLY and FYNNEI. V lost 7 bases, J lost 6 bases, and 16 bases lay in between. This CDR3 has 14 amino acids. The CDR3 is CASILRRAGNEQFF. The CDR3 DNA, read in part, is TGTGCCAGCATCCTCAGACGAGCAGGCAATGAG.

This clone was observed at least ten times. The read finishes 3 residues shy of the CDR3 end, and the germline J gene is used to complete it. The chain recombines TRBV6-1 with TRBJ1-4; 9 nucleotides line up with TRBD1. This CDR3 comprises 16 residues. Unmatched junction bases numbered 7, after V lost 4 bases and J lost 4 bases. Germline V gene sequence: CDR1 MNHNS, CDR2 SASEGT. Incomplete CDR3 DNA: TGTGCCAGCAGTGTGGACAGGGGCTTCCTTAATGAAAAA. Translating it yields CASSVDRGFLNEK. The entire CDR3 reads CASSVDRGFLNEKLFF.

This clone was observed at least ten times. The read terminates 3 residues before the CDR3 end, so the remaining end is supplied by the germline J gene. The chain is built from TRBV7-9 and TRBJ2-3, with TRBD2 as a possible D gene (6 bases). CDR3 length: 12 amino acids. Germline V gene sequence: CDR1 SEHNR, CDR2 FQNEAQ (reference sequence). The part of the CDR3 DNA that was read is TGTGCCAGCAGCTTAGGACTAGTAGCG. This gives the protein CASSLGLVA. The full CDR3 protein reads CASSLGLVAQYF.

This clone was seen at least ten times. The read gets to within 3 residues of the CDR3 end, and the germline J gene fills in the rest. This chain uses TRBV19 with TRBJ1-4, with D unclear. From germline, CDR1 is LNHDA and CDR2 SQIVND (reference sequence). The V end was cut by 3 bases, the J end by 7 bases, with 12 bases between. The CDR3 extends over 14 amino acids. CDR3 DNA, as far as it was read: TGTGCCAGTAGTATGCTAGTGGGTAGTGAAAAA. Protein product: CASSMLVGSEK. The whole CDR3 region reads CASSMLVGSEKLFF.

This clone was recorded many times. The read ends 3 residues early relative to the CDR3; the germline J gene fills the gap. The chain carries TRBV5-1 and TRBJ2-2, with 11 bases that match TRBD2. This CDR3 comprises 19 residues. In germline, CDR1 is SGHRS, CDR2 YFSETQ. With V trimmed by 5 bases and J by 2 bases, 14 bases remained unmatched. The sequenced CDR3 bases are TGCGCCAGCAGGAGTGGGACTAGCGGAATCCGTGATAACACCGGGGAG. This sequence encodes CASRSGTSGIRDNTGE. The whole CDR3 protein is CASRSGTSGIRDNTGELFF.

Many counts were recorded for this clone. Read coverage stops 3 residues before the CDR3 terminus; the germline J gene supplies the remainder. This rearrangement joins TRBV4-1 to TRBJ1-1, with D perhaps matching TRBD1 (6 bases). Germline values: CDR1 MGHRA, CDR2 YSYEKL. Deletions cut 3 bases from V and 1 base from J, with 15 bases between. The CDR3 covers 16 residues. The part of the CDR3 DNA that was read is TGCGCCAGCAGCCACGTCCCCCGGGACACGAACACTGAA. It codes for CASSHVPRDTNTE. In full, the CDR3 reads CASSHVPRDTNTEAFF.

The sample holds many counts of this clone. Read coverage stops 3 residues before the CDR3 terminus; the germline J gene supplies the remainder. The V call is TRBV5-1, the J call TRBJ2-4; TRBD2 aligns across 7 bases. This CDR3 spans 14 amino acids. Germline CDR1 SGHRS, CDR2 YFSETQ. Trimming at V came to 0 bases and at J to 3 bases, leaving 0 bases not matched to a gene. The CDR3 DNA, read in part, is TGCGCCAGCAGCTTGGCGGGGGGCAAAAACATT. Encoded protein: CASSLAGGKNI. The entire CDR3 sequence reads CASSLAGGKNIQYF.

Remarks on this clone: The CDR3 is cut off 3 residues early in the read; its end comes from the germline J gene. The chain couples TRBV7-9 to TRBJ2-7; D may be TRBD2 (5 bases). Trimming removed 1 base at V and 3 bases at J, with 13 bases between. The CDR3 loop spans 15 amino acids. Germline CDR1 SEHNR, CDR2 FQNEAQ (reference sequence). The CDR3: CASSLVPAEDYEQYF. Incomplete CDR3 DNA: TGTGCCAGCAGCTTAGTACCAGCGGAAGACTACGAG. The full variable domain, completed using reference TRBV7-9 and TRBJ2-7, is DTGVSQNPRHKITKRGQNVTFRCDPISEHNRLYWYRQTLGQGPEFLTYFQNEAQLEKSRLLSDRFSAERPKGSFSTLEIQRTEQGDSAMYLCASSLVPAEDYEQYFGPGTRLTVT.

This clone was picked up many times. Coverage ceases 3 residues before the CDR3 finishes, and the germline J gene fills in the end. The genes are TRBV20-1 and TRBJ1-1; 8 nucleotides line up with TRBD1. This CDR3 spans 12 amino acids. V trimming: 4 bases; J trimming: 5 bases; junction bases outside the gene matches: 3. Germline-derived CDR1 and CDR2 are DFQATT and SNEGSKA (reference sequence). The CDR3 reads CSAKQGGTEAFF. CDR3 bases read: TGCAGTGCTAAACAGGGGGGAACTGAA.

This clone was seen a few times. An end of the junction does not agree with germline; a read error may underlie this. The read gets to within 3 residues of the CDR3 end, and the germline J gene fills in the rest. The same CDR3 can be traced to other DNA sequences in this sample. The chain employs TRBV19 and TRBJ1-3, with D perhaps matching TRBD1 (6 bases). The CDR3 is 16 amino acids. Per the germline V gene, CDR1 is LNHDA and CDR2 is SQIVND (reference sequence). The CDR3 loop is CASSIVTGRNGNTIYF. The part of the CDR3 DNA that was read is TGTGCCAGTAGTATAGTCACAGGGAGGAATGGAAACACA.

This clone was observed at least ten times. The CDR3 goes on 3 residues after the read ends, and that part is filled in from the germline J gene. The genes are TRBV7-3 and TRBJ2-7, with D possibly TRBD1 on 5 matching bases. This CDR3 region has 14 residues. Germline assignment: CDR1 SGHTA and CDR2 FQGTGA. Trimming removed 3 bases from V and 2 bases from J, with 11 bases in between. CDR3 bases read: TGTGCCAGCAGCTTCGGTCCAGGGCCCTACGAG. Its protein is CASSFGPGPYE. The full-length CDR3 reads as CASSFGPGPYEQYF.

The sample holds many counts of this clone. CDR3 residues: CASSLARQGQETQYF. CDR3 bases read: TGTGCCAGCAGCTTAGCGCGGCAGGGCCAAGAGACC. The chain combines TRBV7-9 with TRBJ2-5; D possibly corresponds to TRBD1 (5 bases). The CDR3 is cut off 3 residues early in the read; its end comes from the germline J gene. V was trimmed by 0 bases and J by 1 base, leaving 9 bases between them. The CDR3 spans 15 residues. Looked up from germline, CDR1 is SEHNR and CDR2 is FQNEAQ (reference sequence).

This clone was recorded many times. The sequence runs out 3 residues before the end of the CDR3; the remainder is reconstructed from the germline J gene. The chain carries TRBV12-5 and TRBJ2-5, with TRBD2 matching 7 bases. The CDR3 covers 14 residues. The germline gives CDR1 LGHNT, CDR2 FRNRAP. Trimming cost V 2 bases and J 4 bases; bases outside gene matches: 4. The DNA read from the CDR3 is TGTGCTAGTGGTTTGAACTTAGCGGGAGAGACC. The encoded protein is CASGLNLAGET. The whole CDR3 sequence is CASGLNLAGETQYF.